The clone carrying this TCR beta chain has a handful of counts. Its antigen is still unknown. CDR1 is MNHNY and CDR2 is SVGAGI in the germline V gene (reference sequence). This CDR3 spans 13 amino acids. The V and J ends lost 8 bases and 2 bases respectively, with 10 bases between them. Expressed TCRB transcripts were sequenced, since all the RNA that had been isolated was reverse transcribed. Sequencing used immunoSEQ multiplex PCR; TCRdb keeps in-frame clones, though not all of them. The profile shows hundreds of thousands of clones, over 11% of them singletons. The data belong to a study of beta chain features in type 1 diabetes. Overall study: Patients shared similar age, gender and cell yields with healthy donors. General study results and limits: Comparison showed that naive, central memory and Treg TCRB repertoires appeared more similar among patients than among healthy donors. All four CD4+ subsets of Type 1 diabetes patients contained TCRB CDR3s that were moderately but significantly shorter. VDJ junctions sequenced from type 1 diabetes patients showed fewer insertions and more deletions. Still unanswered here is whether HLA type influences TCRB rearrangement.

The chain has TRBV6-6 and TRBJ1-5; D remains ambiguous. Sequencing was performed on naive CD4+ T cells from blood. This receptor was obtained from a man between 18 and 35 years old with type 1 diabetes. The CDR3 loop is CASGIRGNQPQHF. The CDR3 DNA reads as TGTGCCAGCGGCATACGGGGCAATCAGCCCCAGCATTTT.